This T cell receptor beta chain was sequenced in a study of cytomegalovirus exposure and HLA in healthy donors. Notes on the study in general: CMV serostatus was the only recorded immune exposure for donors.

The PCR used 60 Vbeta and 13 Jbeta primers. Sequencing was performed with immunoSEQ multiplex PCR; in TCRdb, only in-frame clones are kept and a portion is missing. The repertoire holds under 200,000 clones, with less than 90% as singletons. Per the germline V gene, CDR1 is SGHRS and CDR2 is YFSETQ. The CDR3 is made up of 16 amino acids. Deletions cut 0 bases from V and 0 bases from J, with 12 bases between. Details on this clone: As yet, its antigen is unknown.

The chain has TRBV5-1 and TRBJ1-1; D remains ambiguous. This TCR came from a woman in her 30s in good health and CMV-seronegative. The sample was PBMCs. The CDR3 loop is CASSLDPPTVNTEAFF. DNA of the CDR3: TGCGCCAGCAGCTTGGACCCCCCCACAGTGAACACTGAAGCTTTCTTT. Based on the CDR3 plus reference TRBV5-1 and TRBJ1-1, the full variable domain is KAGVTQTPRYLIKTRGQQVTLSCSPISGHRSVSWYQQTPGQGLQFLFEYFSETQRNKGNFPGRFSGRQFSNSRSEMNVSTLELGDSALYLCASSLDPPTVNTEAFFGQGTRLTVV.